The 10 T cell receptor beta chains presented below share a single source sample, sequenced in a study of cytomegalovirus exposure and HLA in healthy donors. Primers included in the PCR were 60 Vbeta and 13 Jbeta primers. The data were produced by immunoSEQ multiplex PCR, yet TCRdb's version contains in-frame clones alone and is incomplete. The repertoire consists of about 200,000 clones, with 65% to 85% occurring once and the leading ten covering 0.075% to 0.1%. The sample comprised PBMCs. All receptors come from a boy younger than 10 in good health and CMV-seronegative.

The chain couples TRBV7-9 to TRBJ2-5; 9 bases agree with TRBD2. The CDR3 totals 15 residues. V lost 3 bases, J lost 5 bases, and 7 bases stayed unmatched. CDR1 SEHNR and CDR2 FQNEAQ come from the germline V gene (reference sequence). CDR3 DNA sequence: TGTGCCAGCAGCTTGGGCGGGGGGGCGATTGAGACCCAGTACTTC. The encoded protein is CASSLGGGAIETQYF. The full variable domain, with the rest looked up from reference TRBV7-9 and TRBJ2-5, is DTGVSQNPRHKITKRGQNVTFRCDPISEHNRLYWYRQTLGQGPEFLTYFQNEAQLEKSRLLSDRFSAERPKGSFSTLEIQRTEQGDSAMYLCASSLGGGAIETQYFGPGTRLLVL.

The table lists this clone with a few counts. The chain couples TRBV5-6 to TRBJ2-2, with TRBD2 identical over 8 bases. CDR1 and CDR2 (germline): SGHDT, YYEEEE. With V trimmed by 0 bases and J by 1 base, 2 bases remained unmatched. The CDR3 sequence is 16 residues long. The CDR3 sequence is CASSLGLAGNTGELFF. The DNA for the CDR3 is TGTGCCAGCAGCTTGGGCCTAGCGGGGAACACCGGGGAGCTGTTTTTT.

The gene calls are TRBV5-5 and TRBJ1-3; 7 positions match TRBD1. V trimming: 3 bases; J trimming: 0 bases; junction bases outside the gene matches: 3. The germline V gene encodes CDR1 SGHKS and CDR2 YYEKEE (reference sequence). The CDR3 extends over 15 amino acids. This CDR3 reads CASSWDSLSGNTIYF. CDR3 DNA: TGTGCCAGCAGCTGGGACAGTCTCTCTGGAAACACCATATATTTT.

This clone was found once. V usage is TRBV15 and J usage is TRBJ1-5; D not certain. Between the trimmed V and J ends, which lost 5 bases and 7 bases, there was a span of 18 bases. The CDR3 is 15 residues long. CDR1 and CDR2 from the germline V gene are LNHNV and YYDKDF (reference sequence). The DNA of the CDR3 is TGTGCCACCAGCCCTCGGGAGGGAGGATGGCAGCCCCAGCATTTT. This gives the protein CATSPREGGWQPQHF.

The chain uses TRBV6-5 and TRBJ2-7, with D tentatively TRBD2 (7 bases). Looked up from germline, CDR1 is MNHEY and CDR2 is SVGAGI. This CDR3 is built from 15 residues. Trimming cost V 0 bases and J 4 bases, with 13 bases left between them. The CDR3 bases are TGTGCCAGCAGTTACTCGGTCGCGGGGGCGTACGAGCAGTACTTC. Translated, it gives CASSYSVAGAYEQYF.

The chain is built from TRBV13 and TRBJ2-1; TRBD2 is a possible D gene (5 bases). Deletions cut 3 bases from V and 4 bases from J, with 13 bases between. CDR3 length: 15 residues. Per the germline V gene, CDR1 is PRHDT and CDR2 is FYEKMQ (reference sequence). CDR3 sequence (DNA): TGTGCCAGCAGCTTCGGAGGCCTATCATACAATGAGCAGTTCTTC. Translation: CASSFGGLSYNEQFF.

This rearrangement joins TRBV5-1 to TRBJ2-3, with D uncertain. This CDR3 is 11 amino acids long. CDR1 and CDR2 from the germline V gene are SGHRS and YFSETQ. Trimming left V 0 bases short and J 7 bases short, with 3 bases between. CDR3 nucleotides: TGCGCCAGCAGCTTGGCTTATACGCAGTATTTT. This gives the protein CASSLAYTQYF.

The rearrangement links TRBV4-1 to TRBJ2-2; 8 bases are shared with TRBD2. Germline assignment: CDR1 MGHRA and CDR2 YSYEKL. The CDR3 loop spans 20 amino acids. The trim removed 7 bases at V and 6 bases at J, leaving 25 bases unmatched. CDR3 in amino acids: CASNLGGGRGAQRGSGELFF. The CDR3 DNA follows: TGCGCCAGCAACCTGGGGGGGGGTAGGGGTGCTCAGCGGGGGTCCGGGGAGCTGTTTTTT.

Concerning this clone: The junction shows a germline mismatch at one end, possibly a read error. The CDR3 DNA is TGTGCCAGCAGCACACACAGGAGAAACTATGGCTGCACCTTC. This encodes CASSTHRRNYGCTF. V and J are TRBV7-8 and TRBJ1-2; a possible D gene is TRBD1 (5 bases). Per germline, CDR1 SGHVS and CDR2 FQNEAQ. This CDR3 has 14 residues.

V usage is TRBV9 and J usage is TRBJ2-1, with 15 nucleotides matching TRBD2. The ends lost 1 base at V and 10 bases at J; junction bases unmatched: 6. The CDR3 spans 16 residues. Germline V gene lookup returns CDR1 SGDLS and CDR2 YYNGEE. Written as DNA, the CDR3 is TGTGCCAGCAGCGTACCGGGACTAGCGGGGGGAGGGGAGCAGTTCTTC. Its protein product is CASSVPGLAGGGEQFF. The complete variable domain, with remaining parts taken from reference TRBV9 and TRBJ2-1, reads DSGVTQTPKHLITATGQRVTLRCSPRSGDLSVYWYQQSLDQGLQFLIQYYNGEERAKGNILERFSAQQFPDLHSELNLSSLELGDSALYFCASSVPGLAGGGEQFFGPGTRLTVL.